The 26 T cell receptor beta chains reported below all come from one sample, sequenced in a study of cytotoxic CD8 clonotypes in ibrutinib-treated CLL. Assay: immunoSEQ multiplex PCR; the TCRdb copy retains only in-frame clones and omits some. This sample has 70,000 to 80,000 clones, with around four fifths found just once. The input for sequencing was PBMCs, taken after 24 months of ibrutinib treatment. Every receptor here comes from a human donor with chronic lymphocytic leukemia.

This clone was seen a handful of times. V and J are TRBV5-4 and TRBJ2-7, with 8 bases lining up with TRBD2. From germline, CDR1 is SGHNT and CDR2 YYREEE (reference sequence). The junction had 4 bases not matched to a gene; V was cut back by 3 bases and J by 2 bases. The CDR3 contains 14 residues. CDR3 in DNA: TGTGCCAGCAGCTCCCGGACTAGCCCCTACGAGCAGTACTTC. Translated, it gives CASSSRTSPYEQYF.

The V call is TRBV19, the J call TRBJ1-2; 10 bases fit TRBD1. This CDR3 is built from 15 residues. The germline V gene has CDR1 LNHDA and CDR2 SQIVND (reference sequence). The V segment lost 5 bases and the J segment 5 bases; nucleotides outside the gene matches: 8. For the CDR3, the DNA is TGTGCCAGTAGTCACCGGACAGGGGGAGGTTATGGCTACACCTTC. This gives the protein CASSHRTGGGYGYTF.

V and J are TRBV27 and TRBJ2-3, with 7 bases aligning to TRBD2. The germline V gene has CDR1 MNHEY and CDR2 SMNVEV (reference sequence). V was pared by 3 bases and J by 8 bases, with 8 bases of the junction left unmatched. The CDR3 is 14 residues long. This CDR3 reads CASSFGREGGTQYF. CDR3 in DNA: TGTGCCAGCAGTTTTGGCAGGGAGGGAGGTACGCAGTATTTT.

A single count supports this clone. This rearrangement joins TRBV7-2 to TRBJ1-5; D gene ambiguous. CDR1 and CDR2 (germline): SGHTA, FQGNSA. The V end was cut by 2 bases, the J end by 6 bases, with 5 bases between. The CDR3 covers 12 residues. CDR3 bases: TGTGCCAGCAGCTTAAGGTTTCAGCCCCAGCATTTT. Amino acids: CASSLRFQPQHF.

V gene TRBV7-3 combines with J gene TRBJ2-5; no firm D call. Trimming stripped 2 bases from V and 1 base from J, with 5 bases between. The germline V gene encodes CDR1 SGHTA and CDR2 FQGTGA. The CDR3 spans 13 residues. CDR3 DNA: TGTGCCAGCAGCTTAGAGGTCCAAGAGACCCAGTACTTC. As protein: CASSLEVQETQYF.

The J gene is TRBJ2-4, the V gene TRBV5-1, with TRBD2 matching 7 bases. The V gene end was trimmed by 5 bases and the J gene end by 8 bases; junction bases not matched to a gene: 10. The germline V gene encodes CDR1 SGHRS and CDR2 YFSETQ. The CDR3 contains 14 residues. CDR3 region: CASSTGTITDIQYF. CDR3 coding DNA: TGCGCCAGCAGTACCGGGACTATCACGGACATTCAGTACTTC. Filled out from reference TRBV5-1 and TRBJ2-4, the complete variable domain reads KAGVTQTPRYLIKTRGQQVTLSCSPISGHRSVSWYQQTPGQGLQFLFEYFSETQRNKGNFPGRFSGRQFSNSRSEMNVSTLELGDSALYLCASSTGTITDIQYFGAGTRLSVL.

This sequence joins TRBV5-6 and TRBJ2-5; no definite D call. Trimming took off 4 bases at V and 5 bases at J, with 12 bases between the two ends. The CDR3 has 13 residues. The germline CDR1 and CDR2 sequences are SGHDT and YYEEEE. The CDR3 loop is CASSRASPETQYF. The CDR3 DNA reads as TGTGCCAGCAGCCGCGCCTCGCCCGAGACCCAGTACTTC.

This chain connects TRBV18 to TRBJ1-4; a possible D gene is TRBD1 (5 bases). Germline V gives CDR1 KGHSH, CDR2 LQKENI. The CDR3 runs 14 residues. V lost 3 bases and J lost 2, with 7 bases in between. CDR3 protein: CASSPGRTNEKLFF. The CDR3 nucleotides read TGTGCCAGCTCACCGGGACGGACTAATGAAAAACTGTTTTTT. The whole variable domain, remainder taken from reference TRBV18 and TRBJ1-4, is NAGVMQNPRHLVRRRGQEARLRCSPMKGHSHVYWYRQLPEEGLKFMVYLQKENIIDESGMPKERFSAEFPKEGPSILRIQQVVRGDSAAYFCASSPGRTNEKLFFGSGTQLSVL.

The rearrangement uses TRBV5-4 and TRBJ1-4; no reliable D call. Germline-derived CDR1 and CDR2 are SGHNT and YYREEE (reference sequence). The CDR3 consists of 13 residues. V lost 7 bases and J 8 bases, leaving 15 bases between the germline ends. The CDR3 loop is CASGGEQGEKLFF. The CDR3 DNA is TGTGCCAGCGGCGGGGAGCAAGGGGAAAAACTGTTTTTT.

The rearrangement joins TRBV5-4 to TRBJ2-2; 9 bases fit TRBD1. CDR1 SGHNT and CDR2 YYREEE come from the germline V gene (reference sequence). Unmatched junction bases numbered 9, after V lost 5 bases and J lost 4 bases. This CDR3 spans 16 amino acids. CDR3 protein: CASSSPPGQGTGELFF. CDR3 nucleotide sequence: TGTGCCAGCAGTTCTCCACCGGGACAGGGCACCGGGGAGCTGTTTTTT.

About this clone itself: Other DNA sequences in this sample translate to the same CDR3. The V and J genes are TRBV5-1 and TRBJ1-1; tentatively, D is TRBD1 (6 bases). Germline CDR1 SGHRS, CDR2 YFSETQ. The CDR3 has 13 amino acids. V shed 2 bases and J shed 3 bases, with 8 bases lying between them. As DNA, the CDR3 is TGCGCCAGCAGCTTACAGGGTGACACTGAAGCTTTCTTT. This gives the protein CASSLQGDTEAFF.

The CDR3, as DNA: TGTGCCAGCAGCGTCACCCGCTCTGGGGCCAACGTCCTGACTTTC. This codes for CASSVTRSGANVLTF. V and J are TRBV7-9 and TRBJ2-6; no clear D gene. CDR1 SEHNR and CDR2 FQNEAQ come from the germline V gene (reference sequence). Between the trimmed V and J ends, which lost 5 bases and 0 bases, there was a span of 8 bases. This CDR3 is built from 15 residues.

The CDR3 spells CASSEMGAGWNHEQYF. CDR3 DNA sequence: TGTGCCAGCAGCGAGATGGGTGCAGGGTGGAACCACGAGCAGTACTTC. The V and J genes are TRBV28 and TRBJ2-7; D may be TRBD1 (5 bases). This CDR3 comprises 16 residues. Trimming took off 6 bases at V and 5 bases at J, with 23 bases between the two ends. The V gene's germline CDR1 is MDHEN and CDR2 SYDVKM.

This clone was observed a single time. In DNA, the CDR3 is TGTGCCAGCAGCCCGGGGACAGGGGCAATGTCAACTAATGAAAAACTGTTTTTT. Translated: CASSPGTGAMSTNEKLFF. The chain couples TRBV7-9 to TRBJ1-4, with TRBD1 matching over 10 bases. After removal of 5 bases from V and 0 bases from J, the junction contained 9 bases not matched to a gene. Germline values: CDR1 SEHNR, CDR2 FQNEAQ (reference sequence). CDR3 size: 18 residues.

The J gene is TRBJ2-2, the V gene TRBV25-1; either TRBD1 or TRBD2 may supply D (6 bases each). The CDR3 contains 17 residues. The germline CDR1 and CDR2 sequences are MGHDK and SYGVNS. Deletions cut 6 bases from V and 7 bases from J, with 24 bases between. The CDR3 spells CASRSSERLGGIGELFF. CDR3 sequence (DNA): TGTGCCAGCAGATCCTCCGAACGACTAGGGGGGATCGGGGAGCTGTTTTTT.

This clone was detected once. The gene calls are TRBV6-6 and TRBJ2-2; D not certain. Germline V lookup: CDR1 MNHNY, CDR2 SVGAGI (reference sequence). Trimming removed 0 bases from V and 7 bases from J, with 15 bases in between. The CDR3 spans 16 residues. This CDR3 is CASSYSPETYNGELFF. CDR3 coding DNA: TGTGCCAGCAGTTACTCGCCGGAGACGTATAACGGGGAGCTGTTTTTT.

The genes are TRBV7-6 and TRBJ2-7; 12 bases line up with TRBD1. V lost 8 bases and J lost 0; bases outside the gene matches: 11. Germline values: CDR1 SGHVS, CDR2 FNYEAQ. This CDR3 is 17 amino acids long. In DNA, the CDR3 is TGTGCCAGCGGGCCGGGACAGGGGGCGACAAGCTCCTACGAGCAGTACTTC. Protein product: CASGPGQGATSSYEQYF. The full variable domain, its missing parts supplied by reference TRBV7-6 and TRBJ2-7, is GAGVSQSPRYKVTKRGQDVALRCDPISGHVSLYWYRQALGQGPEFLTYFNYEAQQDKSGLPNDRFSAERPEGSISTLTIQRTEQRDSAMYRCASGPGQGATSSYEQYFGPGTRLTVT.

This rearrangement joins TRBV9 to TRBJ2-7; TRBD2 matches 14 bases. The ends lost 0 bases at V and 5 bases at J; junction bases unmatched: 1. The germline V gene has CDR1 SGDLS and CDR2 YYNGEE. The CDR3 has 15 residues. The CDR3 spells CASSVGTSGRNEQYF. CDR3 coding DNA: TGTGCCAGCAGCGTAGGGACTAGCGGGAGGAACGAGCAGTACTTC. Using reference TRBV9 and TRBJ2-7 for the parts outside the CDR3, the full variable domain is DSGVTQTPKHLITATGQRVTLRCSPRSGDLSVYWYQQSLDQGLQFLIQYYNGEERAKGNILERFSAQQFPDLHSELNLSSLELGDSALYFCASSVGTSGRNEQYFGPGTRLTVT.

The rearrangement joins TRBV6-5 to TRBJ2-2; D may be TRBD2 (5 bases). The CDR3 has 12 amino acids. Trimming shortened V by 4 bases and J by 13 bases, and 13 bases separated the two germline ends. Per the germline V gene, CDR1 is MNHEY and CDR2 is SVGAGI. The CDR3 nucleotides read TGTGCCAGCAGTTCAGAGGGTAGAGGGCTGTTTTTT. It translates to CASSSEGRGLFF.

The J gene is TRBJ2-4, the V gene TRBV10-2; D not certain. The CDR3 has 14 residues. CDR1 is WSHSY, CDR2 SAAADI, per germline. Trimming pared 9 bases from V and 0 bases from J, leaving 12 bases between. The CDR3 is CASQLSLAKNIQYF. In DNA form, the CDR3 reads TGCGCCAGTCAGCTTTCACTAGCCAAAAACATTCAGTACTTC.

The DNA of the CDR3 is TGCAGTGCTAGACAAAACAATGAGCAGTTCTTC. Translating it yields CSARQNNEQFF. The rearrangement uses TRBV20-1 and TRBJ2-1; D not resolved. The CDR3 is 11 amino acids. Germline loops: CDR1 DFQATT, CDR2 SNEGSKA (reference sequence). Trimming took off 2 bases at V and 5 bases at J, with 4 bases between the two ends.

This chain uses TRBV5-4 with TRBJ2-2, with TRBD1 matching over 9 bases. Germline assignment: CDR1 SGHNT and CDR2 YYREEE (reference sequence). The CDR3 has 15 amino acids. V was pared by 5 bases and J by 4 bases, with 6 bases of the junction left unmatched. Written as DNA, the CDR3 is TGTGCCAGCAGGCGGGACAGGGATGGCACCGGGGAGCTGTTTTTT. Protein sequence: CASRRDRDGTGELFF.

The gene calls are TRBV11-2 and TRBJ1-3; the D gene is possibly TRBD1 (5 bases). Germline V gene sequence: CDR1 SGHAT, CDR2 FQNNGV. V was trimmed by 1 base and J by 2 bases, leaving 9 bases between them. The CDR3 is 15 amino acids. The CDR3 here is CASSLVGTAGNTIYF. CDR3 DNA: TGTGCCAGCAGCTTAGTCGGGACCGCTGGAAACACCATATATTTT.

This chain links TRBV13 with TRBJ2-1; D might be TRBD1 (6 bases). CDR3 length equals 15 residues. V was clipped by 4 bases and J by 0 bases, with 10 bases between them. The germline V gene has CDR1 PRHDT and CDR2 FYEKMQ (reference sequence). The CDR3 loop reads CASSSDSISYNEQFF. As DNA, the CDR3 is TGTGCCAGCAGCTCGGACAGTATCTCCTACAATGAGCAGTTCTTC.

CDR3 coding DNA: TGTGCCAGCAGCTTGGAACAGGGGACTGCAACTAATGAAAAACTGTTTTTT. It is translated as CASSLEQGTATNEKLFF. This chain links TRBV5-6 with TRBJ1-4, with 7 nucleotides matching TRBD1. The germline CDR1 and CDR2 sequences are SGHDT and YYEEEE. The length of the CDR3 is 17 residues. V dropped 0 bases and J dropped 0; count of bases not matched to a gene: 5.

This chain uses TRBV27 with TRBJ2-2; D gene unclear. CDR1 is MNHEY, CDR2 SMNVEV, per germline (reference sequence). V gave up 3 bases and J gave up 0 bases, with 5 bases separating them. This CDR3 has 14 amino acids. The CDR3 sequence is CASSLSPNTGELFF. CDR3 DNA sequence: TGTGCCAGCAGTTTGTCCCCGAACACCGGGGAGCTGTTTTTT.